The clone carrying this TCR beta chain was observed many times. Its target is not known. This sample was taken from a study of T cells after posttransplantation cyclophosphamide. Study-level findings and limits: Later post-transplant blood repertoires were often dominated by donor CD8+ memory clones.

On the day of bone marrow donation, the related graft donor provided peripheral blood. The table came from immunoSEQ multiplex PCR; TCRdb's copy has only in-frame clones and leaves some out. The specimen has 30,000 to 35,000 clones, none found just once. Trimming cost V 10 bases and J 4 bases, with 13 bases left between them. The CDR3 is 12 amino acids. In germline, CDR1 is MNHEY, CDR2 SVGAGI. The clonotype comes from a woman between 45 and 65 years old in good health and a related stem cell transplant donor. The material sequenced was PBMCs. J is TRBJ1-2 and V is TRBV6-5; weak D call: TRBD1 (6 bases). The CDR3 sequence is CATAGTSYGYTF. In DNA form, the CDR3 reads TGTGCCACCGCCGGGACAAGCTATGGCTACACCTTC.